A single sample is the source of the 6 T cell receptor beta chains below, sequenced in a study of T cell responses to AZD1222 COVID-19 vaccine. The repertoire was sequenced with immunoSEQ multiplex PCR; TCRdb's copy has only in-frame clones and lacks some. The table lists 100,000 to 150,000 clones, 92% of them singletons. Sequenced here: peripheral blood, sampled on day 0 of AZD1222 vaccination. Receptors originate from an adult in good health.

This chain uses TRBV5-1 with TRBJ2-3; TRBD2 agrees at 8 bases. The CDR3 has 14 amino acids. V gave up 4 bases and J gave up 3 bases; unmatched junction bases: 4. Per germline, CDR1 SGHRS and CDR2 YFSETQ. CDR3 DNA sequence: TGCGCCAGCAGCGGAGGGACTAGTACAGATACGCAGTATTTT. It yields the protein CASSGGTSTDTQYF. Full variable domain (missing parts from reference TRBV5-1 and TRBJ2-3): KAGVTQTPRYLIKTRGQQVTLSCSPISGHRSVSWYQQTPGQGLQFLFEYFSETQRNKGNFPGRFSGRQFSNSRSEMNVSTLELGDSALYLCASSGGTSTDTQYFGPGTRLTVL.

V is TRBV12-5 and J is TRBJ1-1; D not certain. The V and J ends lost 4 bases and 7 bases respectively, with 7 bases between them. This CDR3 spans 11 amino acids. Germline values: CDR1 LGHNT, CDR2 FRNRAP. The CDR3 reads CASGSDREAFF. The CDR3 region has the DNA TGTGCTAGTGGTTCTGACCGTGAAGCTTTCTTT.

The chain recombines TRBV18 with TRBJ2-1; TRBD1 matches 7 bases. V trimming: 4 bases; J trimming: 9 bases; junction bases outside the gene matches: 9. Germline V gene lookup returns CDR1 KGHSH and CDR2 LQKENI. There are 14 residues in the CDR3. CDR3: CASSLQPTGVEQFF. The CDR3 DNA is TGTGCCAGCTCACTGCAACCAACAGGGGTTGAGCAGTTCTTC.

The V gene is TRBV6-5, the J gene TRBJ1-5; D is uncertain. The CDR3 has 14 amino acids. Trimming left V 7 bases short and J 6 bases short, with 16 bases between. Germline V gene data show CDR1 as MNHEY and CDR2 as SVGAGI. In DNA, the CDR3 is TGTGCCAGCACCAAAATGTGGGGAGGTCAGCCCCAGCATTTT. Translating gives CASTKMWGGQPQHF.

The V and J genes are TRBV7-3 and TRBJ2-2, with D hard to call. Germline-derived CDR1 and CDR2 are SGHTA and FQGTGA. Trimming removed 0 bases from V and 7 bases from J, with 0 bases in between. This CDR3 comprises 11 residues. The CDR3 region has the DNA TGTGCCAGCAGCTTAACCGGGGAGCTGTTTTTT. Translated, it gives CASSLTGELFF. Full variable domain (remainder filled in from reference TRBV7-3 and TRBJ2-2): GAGVSQTPSNKVTEKGKYVELRCDPISGHTALYWYRQSLGQGPEFLIYFQGTGAADDSGLPNDRFFAVRPEGSVSTLKIQRTERGDSAVYLCASSLTGELFFGEGSRLTVL.

This chain connects TRBV5-4 to TRBJ2-1; 7 nucleotides line up with TRBD2. J was trimmed by 9 bases and V by 3 bases; bases with no gene match: 12. Germline-derived CDR1 and CDR2 are SGHNT and YYREEE (reference sequence). The CDR3 consists of 15 residues. DNA of the CDR3: TGTGCCAGCAGCTCCGGACTAGACGGGGCAAGTGAGCAGTTCTTC. It specifies CASSSGLDGASEQFF.